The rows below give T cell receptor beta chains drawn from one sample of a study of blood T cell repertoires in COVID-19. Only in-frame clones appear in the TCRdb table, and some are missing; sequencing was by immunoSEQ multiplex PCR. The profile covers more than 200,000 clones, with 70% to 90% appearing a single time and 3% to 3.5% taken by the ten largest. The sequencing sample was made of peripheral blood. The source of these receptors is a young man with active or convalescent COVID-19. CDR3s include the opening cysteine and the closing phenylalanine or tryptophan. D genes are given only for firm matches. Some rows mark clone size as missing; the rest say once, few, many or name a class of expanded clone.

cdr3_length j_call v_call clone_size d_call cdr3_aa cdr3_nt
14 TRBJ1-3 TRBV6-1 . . CASSSGQSGNTIYF TGTGCCAGCAGCTCCGGACAGAGCGGAAACACCATATATTTT
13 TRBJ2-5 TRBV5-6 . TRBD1 CASSGTGTWTQYF TGTGCCAGCAGCGGGACAGGGACGTGGACCCAGTACTTC
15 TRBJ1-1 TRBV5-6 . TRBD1 CASSYPDRGGTEAFF TGTGCCAGCAGCTACCCGGACAGGGGTGGGACTGAAGCTTTCTTT
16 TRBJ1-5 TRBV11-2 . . CASSLGVGLSNQPQHF TGTGCCAGCAGCTTAGGGGTGGGACTGAGCAATCAGCCCCAGCATTTT
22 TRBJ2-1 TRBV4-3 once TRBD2 CASSQVGTGTSVTILSYNEQFF TGCGCCAGCAGCCAAGTAGGGACCGGGACTAGCGTAACGATTCTCTCCTACAATGAGCAGTTCTTC
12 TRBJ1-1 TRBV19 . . CASSSRTGEAFF TGTGCCAGTAGTTCGCGAACAGGGGAAGCTTTCTTT
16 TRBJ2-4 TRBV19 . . CASSEPRRVAKNIQYF TGTGCCAGTAGTGAGCCAAGGAGAGTAGCCAAAAACATTCAGTACTTC
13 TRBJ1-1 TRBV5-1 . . CASSPGMNTEAFF TGCGCCAGCAGCCCAGGGATGAACACTGAAGCTTTCTTT
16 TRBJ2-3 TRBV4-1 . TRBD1 CASSQEGAGGVDTQYF TGCGCCAGCAGCCAAGAGGGCGCAGGGGGCGTGGATACGCAGTATTTT
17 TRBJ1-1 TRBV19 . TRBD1 CASSTPETGKSVTEAFF TGTGCCAGTAGTACCCCCGAGACAGGGAAATCAGTCACTGAAGCTTTCTTT
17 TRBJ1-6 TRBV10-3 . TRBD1 CAISSGTGSTYNSPLHF TGTGCCATCAGTTCCGGGACAGGGAGTACCTATAATTCACCCCTCCACTTT
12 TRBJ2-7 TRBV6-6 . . CASRAVSYEQYF TGTGCCAGCAGAGCTGTTTCCTACGAGCAGTACTTC
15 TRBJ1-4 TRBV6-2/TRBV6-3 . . CASSYGSGGDEKLFF TGTGCCAGCAGTTACGGGTCCGGCGGAGATGAAAAACTGTTTTTT
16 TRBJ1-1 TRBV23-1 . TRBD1 CASSPRDRAFNTEAFF TGCGCCAGCAGTCCTCGGGACAGGGCTTTCAACACTGAAGCTTTCTTT
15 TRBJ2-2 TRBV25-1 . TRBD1 CASSARTGNTGELFF TGTGCCAGCAGTGCAAGGACAGGGAACACCGGGGAGCTGTTTTTT